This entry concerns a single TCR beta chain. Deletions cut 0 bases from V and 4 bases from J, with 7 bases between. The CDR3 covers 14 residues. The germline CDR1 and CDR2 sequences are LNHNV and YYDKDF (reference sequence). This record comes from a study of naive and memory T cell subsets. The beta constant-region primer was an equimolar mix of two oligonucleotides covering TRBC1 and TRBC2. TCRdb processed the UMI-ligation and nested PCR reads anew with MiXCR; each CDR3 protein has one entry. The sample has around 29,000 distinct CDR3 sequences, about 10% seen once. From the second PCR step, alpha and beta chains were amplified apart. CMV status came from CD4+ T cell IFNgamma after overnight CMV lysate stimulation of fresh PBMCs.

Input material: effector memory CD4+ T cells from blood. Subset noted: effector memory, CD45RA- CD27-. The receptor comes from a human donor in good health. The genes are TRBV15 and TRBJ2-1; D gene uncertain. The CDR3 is CATSRDWGYNEQFF. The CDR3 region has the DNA TGTGCCACCAGCAGAGATTGGGGATACAATGAGCAGTTCTTC.